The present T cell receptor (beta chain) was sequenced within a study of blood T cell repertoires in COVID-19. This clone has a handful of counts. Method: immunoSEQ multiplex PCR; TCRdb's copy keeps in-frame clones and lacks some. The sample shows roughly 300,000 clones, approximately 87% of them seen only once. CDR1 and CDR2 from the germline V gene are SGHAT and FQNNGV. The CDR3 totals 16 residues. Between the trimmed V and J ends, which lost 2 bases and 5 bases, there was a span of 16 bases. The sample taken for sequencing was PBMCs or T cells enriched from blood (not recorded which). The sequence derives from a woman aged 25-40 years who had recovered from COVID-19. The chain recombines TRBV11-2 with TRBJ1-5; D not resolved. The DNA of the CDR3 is TGTGCCAGCAGCTTATCGGGAGCCACCGGCCATCAGCCCCAGCATTTT. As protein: CASSLSGATGHQPQHF.